This TCR beta chain was documented in a study of blood T cell repertoires in COVID-19. Study as a whole: The United States, Italy and Spain were the sources of the acute and convalescent COVID-19 samples.

Sequencing used immunoSEQ multiplex PCR; TCRdb keeps in-frame clones, though not all of them. The sample lists about 130,000 clones, roughly 83% seen once, with approximately 18% in the top ten. The CDR3 is made up of 17 amino acids. V was clipped by 4 bases and J by 4 bases, with 21 bases between them. Germline CDR1 is SGHRS and CDR2 is YFSETQ. V usage is TRBV5-1 and J usage is TRBJ2-1; weak D call: TRBD1 (6 bases). The specimen was peripheral blood. The origin of this receptor is a woman of 80 years or more with acute or convalescent COVID-19. The CDR3 bases are TGCGCCAGCAGCCCCGCCCCGGGGCAGGGGATTTACAATGAGCAGTTCTTC. Encoded protein: CASSPAPGQGIYNEQFF. Based on the CDR3 plus reference TRBV5-1 and TRBJ2-1, the full variable domain is KAGVTQTPRYLIKTRGQQVTLSCSPISGHRSVSWYQQTPGQGLQFLFEYFSETQRNKGNFPGRFSGRQFSNSRSEMNVSTLELGDSALYLCASSPAPGQGIYNEQFFGPGTRLTVL.